This entry lists 29 T cell receptor gamma chains sequenced from one sample in a study of gamma delta lymphoproliferative disorders and STAT genes. TCRdb re-analyzed the multiplex PCR reads via CATT. The sample comprises almost 800 gamma-chain clones, about 30% of which are singletons, and about 18% rests with the top ten. Genomic DNA from isolated PBMCs served as the sequencing template. Sample: blood. The receptor set was obtained from a human donor in good health.

This clone is large within its sample. V gene TRGV10 combines with J gene TRGJ1 or TRGJ2. Here the J gene came from matching the DNA to germline, since TCRdb omits it. TRGV10 is recorded as an ORF, its role being uncertain. V lost 8 bases to trimming and J lost 2 bases; unmatched junction nucleotides: 16. The CDR3 spans 16 residues. CDR3 amino acids: CAAWDRGGVYYYKKLF. CDR3 DNA sequence: TGTGCTGCGTGGGATAGGGGGGGGGTTTATTATTATAAGAAACTCTTT.

This clone is large by share. The gene calls are TRGV4 and TRGJP. The J gene is absent in TCRdb and was assigned here via DNA matching to germline. CDR1 is EGSTGY, CDR2 YDSYTSSV, per germline. CDR3 size: 16 residues. Unmatched junction bases numbered 1, after V lost 1 base and J lost 4 bases. In DNA, the CDR3 is TGTGCCACCTGGGATGGACAAGAGTTGGGCAAAAAAATCAAGGTATTT. This gives the protein CATWDGQELGKKIKVF.

This clone is large within its sample. The chain has TRGV9 and TRGJP. Since TCRdb gives no J gene, matching the DNA to germline was used here to assign it. The CDR3 has 15 residues. The germline V gene has CDR1 GITISATS and CDR2 ISYDGTV (reference sequence). V was clipped by 0 bases and J by 8 bases; unmatched bases: 1. The CDR3 coding sequence is TGTGCCTTGTGGGAGGTGAAGTTGGGCAAAAAAATCAAGGTATTT. Translated: CALWEVKLGKKIKVF.

The chain joins TRGV2 to TRGJ1 or TRGJ2. The J gene was not available in TCRdb and was assigned here by matching the DNA to germline segments. Per the germline V gene, CDR1 is EGSNGY and CDR2 is YDSYNSKV. V lost 3 bases to trimming and J lost 2 bases; unmatched junction nucleotides: 10. This CDR3 is 15 amino acids long. CDR3: CATWDPLLHYYKKLF. CDR3 nucleotide sequence: TGTGCCACCTGGGACCCTCTTCTGCATTATTATAAGAAACTCTTT.

In this sample, this clone turned up once. The V and J genes are TRGV4 and TRGJ1 or TRGJ2. No J gene is reported in TCRdb; it was inferred here by comparing the DNA with germline. Per the germline V gene, CDR1 is EGSTGY and CDR2 is YDSYTSSV. This CDR3 region has 16 residues. Trimming cost V 4 bases and J 2 bases; bases outside gene matches: 14. The DNA for the CDR3 is TGTGCCACCTGGGACGGGCCTAGCATGGATTATTATAAGAAACTCTTT. It translates to CATWDGPSMDYYKKLF.

By share, this clone ranks as large (0.1 to 1%). This chain links TRGV8 with TRGJP1. TCRdb does not report a J gene; here it was assigned by matching the DNA to germline references. V was pared by 5 bases and J by 5 bases, with 8 bases of the junction left unmatched. This CDR3 has 14 amino acids. Looked up from germline, CDR1 is VENAVY and CDR2 is YDSYNSRV. CDR3 protein: CATWVGFTGWFKIF. In DNA, the CDR3 is TGTGCCACCTGGGTAGGCTTTACTGGTTGGTTCAAGATATTT.

Remarks on this clone: The limits of the CDR3 on the DNA are not certain, so only TCRdb's listed CDR3 is given. For the V gene the call is TRGV10; the J gene has no call. TRGV10 is recorded as an ORF, its role being uncertain. The CDR3 sequence runs 14 residues, both termini included. The CDR3: CTTVLRGIDYKKLF.

Remarks on this clone: The amino acid sequence in TCRdb belongs to a much larger clone and departs from this DNA's translation at residue 4, likely a sequencing read error; the sequence shown is translated from the DNA. The rearrangement uses TRGV10 and TRGJP1. The J gene comes from matching the DNA to germline here; TCRdb lacks it. TRGV10 is reported as an ORF; its role is uncertain. This CDR3 is built from 10 residues. Unmatched junction bases numbered 4, after V lost 11 bases and J lost 9 bases. CDR3 in DNA: TGTGCTGCGGGGCGTTGGTTCAAGATATTT. This sequence encodes CAAGRWFKIF.

This clone was seen a few times. This likely came from a read error, as a far larger clone is one base away. Other DNA sequences from this sample encode an identical CDR3 as well. This chain joins TRGV2 and TRGJP2. The J gene, not given by TCRdb, was assigned here from a germline match of the nucleotide sequence. The germline V gene encodes CDR1 EGSNGY and CDR2 YDSYNSKV. This CDR3 comprises 15 residues. CDR3 DNA: TGCGCCACCTGGGACGGGGTAAGTAGTGATTGGATCAAGACGTTT. Translated, it gives CATWDGVSSDWIKTF.

In this sample, this clone turned up a few times. The likely explanation is a read error, given a far larger clone one base away. Other DNA sequences in this sample translate to the same CDR3. This rearrangement joins TRGV4 to TRGJ1 or TRGJ2. The J gene, absent from TCRdb, was called here by matching the DNA to germline. CDR3 length: 13 amino acids. The germline CDR1 and CDR2 sequences are EGSTGY and YDSYTSSV. This chain's CDR3 is CATWDGGYYKKLF. DNA of the CDR3: TGTGCTACCTGGGATGGTGGCTATTATAAGAAACTCTTT.

This clone is labeled large. The rearrangement joins TRGV8 to TRGJ1 or TRGJ2. TCRdb does not report a J gene; here it was assigned by matching the DNA to germline references. This CDR3 contains 14 residues. V shed 4 bases, J shed 6 bases, and the junction held 12 bases outside the gene matches. Per the germline V gene, CDR1 is VENAVY and CDR2 is YDSYNSRV. The CDR3 DNA reads as TGTGCCACCTGGGACCAAAGCCCCCGTTATAAGAAACTCTTT. This gives the protein CATWDQSPRYKKLF.

The V call is TRGV4, the J call TRGJ1 or TRGJ2. The J gene, absent from TCRdb, was called here by matching the DNA to germline. J gave up 0 bases and V 9 bases, and 8 bases lay outside the gene matches. The CDR3 is made up of 13 amino acids. Germline CDR1 EGSTGY, CDR2 YDSYTSSV. The CDR3 DNA reads as TGTGCCACCCAAGTCAGGAATTATTATAAGAAACTCTTT. Protein product: CATQVRNYYKKLF.

The CDR3 coding sequence is TGTGCTGCGTGGGATTTCCCCCCTTATAGTAGTGATTGGATCAAGACGTTT. It specifies CAAWDFPPYSSDWIKTF. The gene calls are TRGV10 and TRGJP2. TCRdb carries no J gene annotation; the J gene was assigned here by matching the DNA with germline. TRGV10 counts as an open reading frame of uncertain function. The CDR3 has 17 amino acids. J gave up 0 bases and V 8 bases, and 13 bases lay outside the gene matches.

This clone was counted a few times. With a far larger clone one base away, a read error is the likely cause. No DNA is shown, since the ends of the CDR3 on it are uncertain; the CDR3 is the one TCRdb lists. Distinct nucleotide sequences in the sample also encode this CDR3. The V gene call is TRGV11, and the J gene call is absent. TRGV11 is assigned to the ORF class and has an uncertain function. The CDR3 region is 17 residues in length, termini included. The CDR3 is CTTVPAGLGTNYYKKLF.

A remark on this clone: TCRdb assigns this DNA the protein of a much larger clone, which departs from its translation at residue 3; this likely reflects a read error, and the protein shown comes from translating the DNA. V and J are TRGV8 and TRGJ1 or TRGJ2. Matching the DNA to germline supplied the J gene, which TCRdb does not give. This CDR3 is built from 16 residues. Germline V gene data show CDR1 as VENAVY and CDR2 as YDSYNSRV. The CDR3 nucleotides are TGTGCCCCCTGGGATAGGCTAGCTGGCCTTTATTATAAGAAACTCTTT. This encodes CAPWDRLAGLYYKKLF.

The chain carries TRGV10 and TRGJP1. TCRdb gives no J gene; it was assigned here by matching the DNA to germline. TRGV10 belongs to the ORF category, with a function that is uncertain. V gave up 14 bases and J gave up 5 bases; unmatched junction bases: 12. CDR3 size: 13 residues. In DNA form, the CDR3 reads TGTGCTACAGGGGGTCCTACTGGTTGGTTCAAGATATTT. Translated, it gives CATGGPTGWFKIF.

The CDR3 is CATWDRVGKPGGKKLF. CDR3 DNA sequence: TGTGCCACCTGGGACCGGGTAGGTAAACCTGGGGGTAAGAAACTCTTT. This chain uses TRGV2 with TRGJ1 or TRGJ2. TCRdb is silent on the J gene; assignment here came from matching the DNA to germline. The length of the CDR3 is 16 residues. The trim removed 3 bases at V and 9 bases at J, leaving 20 bases unmatched. CDR1 is EGSNGY, CDR2 YDSYNSKV, per germline.

The chain couples TRGV2 to TRGJ1 or TRGJ2. No J gene is reported in TCRdb; it was inferred here by comparing the DNA with germline. Trimming took 6 bases from V and 0 from J; bases not matched to a gene: 17. The CDR3 has 17 amino acids. Germline V gene sequence: CDR1 EGSNGY, CDR2 YDSYNSKV. This chain's CDR3 is CATWTQMFNSNYYKKLF. For the CDR3, the DNA is TGTGCCACCTGGACTCAAATGTTCAATTCGAATTATTATAAGAAACTCTTT.

This chain connects TRGV10 to TRGJ1 or TRGJ2. The J gene was missing in TCRdb and was found by matching the end of the DNA to germline. TRGV10 is classed as an ORF, of uncertain function. This CDR3 has 10 residues. V lost 9 bases and J lost 7; bases outside the gene matches: 4. The CDR3 DNA reads as TGTGCTGCGTGCGACTATAAGAAACTCTTT. Translating gives CAACDYKKLF.

This clone is large (0.1 to 1%) within its sample. The V call is TRGV2, the J call TRGJ1 or TRGJ2. TCRdb supplies no J gene; here it was assigned by aligning the nucleotide sequence to germline. Germline CDR1 and CDR2: EGSNGY and YDSYNSKV. The V segment lost 0 bases and the J segment 1 base; nucleotides outside the gene matches: 3. The CDR3 is 14 residues long. In nucleotides, the CDR3 is TGTGCCACCTGGGACGGGTCAAATTATTATAAGAAACTCTTT. Protein: CATWDGSNYYKKLF.

In the case of this clone: Because the CDR3's place on the DNA is in doubt, the DNA is left out and the CDR3 is given as listed by TCRdb. TRGV11 is the V gene, and the J gene was not called. TRGV11 is an open reading frame whose function is uncertain. The CDR3 is 22 residues long, counting both termini. Here the CDR3 reads CACWIRHYLSIIRNSLAVEQHF.

This rearrangement joins TRGV10 to TRGJ1 or TRGJ2. TCRdb lists no J gene, so it was determined here by aligning the DNA to germline. TRGV10 is given ORF status, its function remaining uncertain. This CDR3 has 15 amino acids. V shed 8 bases and J 3 bases; nucleotides not matched to a gene: 14. The CDR3 DNA reads as TGTGCTGCGTGGGATTATGACGGAATTTATTATAAGAAACTCTTT. This codes for CAAWDYDGIYYKKLF.

Within the sample, this clone is large. The chain employs TRGV8 and TRGJ1 or TRGJ2. The J gene, missing from TCRdb, was assigned here through DNA to germline matching. This CDR3 contains 13 residues. Losses at the gene ends were 2 bases for V and 5 bases for J; bases not matched to a gene: 6. CDR1 is VENAVY and CDR2 is YDSYNSRV in the germline V gene. This chain's CDR3 is CATWDKEDYKKLF. The CDR3 bases are TGTGCCACCTGGGATAAAGAGGATTATAAGAAACTCTTT.

A few counts support this clone. The chain carries TRGV3 and TRGJ1 or TRGJ2. Assignment of the J gene here rests on matching the DNA to germline, because TCRdb gives none. CDR3 length: 13 residues. Trimming at V came to 3 bases and at J to 7 bases, leaving 9 bases not matched to a gene. Germline V lookup: CDR1 VTNTFY, CDR2 YDVSTARD (reference sequence). The CDR3 DNA reads as TGTGCCACCTGGGACGGCTTTGAGTATAAGAAACTCTTT. Its protein product is CATWDGFEYKKLF.

By share, this clone ranks as medium-sized. The rearrangement links TRGV5 to TRGJ1 or TRGJ2. The J gene, not given by TCRdb, was assigned here from a germline match of the nucleotide sequence. Unmatched junction bases numbered 5, after V lost 0 bases and J lost 3 bases. The CDR3 has 14 amino acids. Germline CDR1 VINAFY, CDR2 YDVSNSKD. Here the CDR3 reads CATWDRLCYYKKLF. The CDR3 DNA reads as TGTGCCACCTGGGACAGGCTCTGTTATTATAAGAAACTCTTT.

A remark on this clone: The limits of the CDR3 on the DNA are not certain, so only TCRdb's listed CDR3 is given. The V gene corresponds to TRGV10; no J gene was called. TRGV10 is annotated as an ORF whose role is uncertain. From its first to its last residue, the CDR3 has 18 amino acids. The CDR3 reads CAAWAIIIRNSLAVEQHF.

On this clone: It differs at one base from a far larger clone, so likely a read error. This CDR3 is also generated by other DNA sequences in the sample. The V and J genes are TRGV10 and TRGJP1. TCRdb lists no J gene, so it was determined here by aligning the DNA to germline. TRGV10 is an ORF, with its function uncertain. CDR3 length: 15 amino acids. The CDR3 DNA is TGCGCTGCGTGGGTCATATATACCACTGGTTGGTTCAAGATATTT. This encodes CAAWVIYTTGWFKIF.

V is TRGV10 and J is TRGJP1. Assignment of the J gene here rests on matching the DNA to germline, because TCRdb gives none. TRGV10 belongs to the ORF category, with a function that is uncertain. This CDR3 region has 16 residues. With 8 bases clipped from V and 0 bases from J, the junction kept 10 bases outside the gene matches. DNA for the CDR3: TGTGCTGCGTGGGATTCCGAATATACCACTGGTTGGTTCAAGATATTT. It encodes CAAWDSEYTTGWFKIF.

As DNA, the CDR3 is TGTGCTGCGTGGGCCACGCCTTATAGTAGTGATTGGATCAAGACGTTT. This translates into CAAWATPYSSDWIKTF. The chain uses TRGV10 and TRGJP2. The J gene, missing from TCRdb, was assigned here through DNA to germline matching. TRGV10 counts as an open reading frame of uncertain function. The V segment lost 8 bases and the J segment 0 bases; nucleotides outside the gene matches: 10. CDR3 length: 16 amino acids.